The T cell receptor beta chain under discussion was sequenced for a study of T cell responses to AZD1222 COVID-19 vaccine. Study-wide findings and caveats: The study reported that nearly half of spike-specific TCRs target unmutated variant regions. CD4 TCRs covered the whole spike, strongest at regions 160-218 and 743-854. Baseline seropositivity occurred in only a handful of AZD1222 recipients.

This clone showed up just once. Its antigen remains unknown. Germline values: CDR1 MNHEY, CDR2 SVGEGT. V was cut by 7 bases and J by 7 bases, with 17 bases left in between. This CDR3 region has 14 residues. Libraries were prepared by immunoSEQ multiplex PCR; TCRdb keeps only in-frame clonotypes and omits some of them. The table records about 120,000 clones, 86% of them present only once. The TCR comes from an adult who received the AZD1222 COVID-19 vaccine. The sample was peripheral blood, taken 28 days after the second AZD1222 dose. The chain uses TRBV6-2 or TRBV6-3 and TRBJ1-5; possible D gene TRBD1, 5 bases. The CDR3 region is CASTPTVGGQPQHF. CDR3 sequence (DNA): TGTGCCAGCACCCCGACAGTCGGTGGGCAGCCCCAGCATTTT.